This TCR beta chain was observed in a study of blood T cell repertoires in COVID-19. With 2 bases clipped from V and 4 bases from J, the junction kept 1 base outside the gene matches. Per germline, CDR1 MDHEN and CDR2 SYDVKM. The CDR3 is 15 residues long. Original handling: For nucleated cells, counts were estimated from reference gene primer amplification. This table comes from immunoSEQ multiplex PCR, and its TCRdb copy is limited to in-frame clones, with some not included. For V, J and clone size, that table is used; D and trimming come from the DNA. The sample includes 200,000 or so clones, more than 85% of them seen just once.

The chain is built from TRBV28 and TRBJ1-6; 8 nucleotides match TRBD1. This clonotype originated in a man between 60 and 75 years old with acute or convalescent COVID-19. The source material was peripheral blood. CDR3 coding DNA: TGTGCCAGCAGTTTAGGACAGGGATATAATTCACCCCTCCACTTT. It codes for CASSLGQGYNSPLHF. The whole variable domain, filled in from reference TRBV28 and TRBJ1-6, reads DVKVTQSSRYLVKRTGEKVFLECVQDMDHENMFWYRQDPGLGLRLIYFSYDVKMKEKGDIPEGYSVSREKKERFSLILESASTNQTSMYLCASSLGQGYNSPLHFGNGTRLTVT.